A selection of T cell receptor beta chains follows, all from one sample in a study of beta chain features in type 1 diabetes. Profiled with immunoSEQ multiplex PCR; TCRdb holds only in-frame clones, not every one. The data show roughly 160,000 clones, under 9.5% seen once. What was sequenced was central memory CD4+ T cells from blood. Receptor source: a man younger than 35 with type 1 diabetes. Both conserved end residues are part of each CDR3. D genes are given only for firm matches. Not every row has a clone size; where given, it reads once, few, many or a size class.

TRBV9,-,TRBJ1-1,-,CASSVLGITEAFF,TGTGCCAGCAGCGTCCTGGGCATTACTGAAGCTTTCTTT
TRBV19,-,TRBJ1-1,-,CASSIAQGSVNTEAFF,TGTGCCAGTAGTATAGCCCAGGGGTCGGTAAACACTGAAGCTTTCTTT
TRBV7-6,-,TRBJ2-3,few,CASSRQTDTQYF,TGTGCCAGCTCGAGGCAGACAGATACGCAGTATTTT
TRBV30,TRBD1,TRBJ2-7,few,CAWSTGGAYEQYF,TGTGCCTGGTCCACAGGGGGTGCCTACGAGCAGTACTTC
TRBV5-4,-,TRBJ1-1,-,CASSFMNTEAFF,TGTGCCAGCAGCTTTATGAACACTGAAGCTTTCTTT
TRBV23-1,TRBD1,TRBJ1-4,many,CASSTKLYRGSNEKLFF,TGCGCCAGTAGCACCAAACTATACAGGGGTAGTAATGAAAAACTGTTTTTT
TRBV9,TRBD1,TRBJ2-5,few,CASSLRTGHQETQYF,TGTGCCAGCAGCTTGAGGACAGGGCACCAAGAGACCCAGTACTTC
TRBV15,TRBD2,TRBJ2-3,-,CATSLRARGGMDTQYF,TGTGCCACCAGTTTAAGGGCCCGGGGGGGCATGGATACGCAGTATTTT
TRBV6-1,TRBD2,TRBJ2-1,-,CAIRTSGGHNEQFF,TGTGCCATCAGAACTAGCGGGGGTCACAATGAGCAGTTCTTC
TRBV18,-,TRBJ2-5,few,CASSIEAETQYF,TGTGCCAGCTCAATTGAAGCAGAGACCCAGTACTTC
TRBV5-1,-,TRBJ2-5,few,CASSSLGQMQETQYF,TGCGCCAGCAGCAGCCTAGGACAGATGCAAGAGACCCAGTACTTC
TRBV27,TRBD1,TRBJ2-7,-,CASSLTGGEQYF,TGTGCCAGCAGTCTGACAGGGGGCGAGCAGTACTTC
TRBV6-5,TRBD1,TRBJ1-2,-,CASSLGQGAGHGYTF,TGTGCCAGCAGTTTAGGACAGGGGGCAGGACATGGCTACACCTTC
TRBV7-8,TRBD1,TRBJ2-1,-,CASSLGGGRGLGGQFF,TGTGCCAGCAGCTTAGGAGGGGGCAGGGGGCTCGGGGGACAGTTCTTC
TRBV5-6,TRBD1,TRBJ2-7,few,CASSEGQVSYEQYF,TGTGCCAGCAGCGAAGGACAGGTCTCCTACGAGCAGTACTTC
TRBV11-2,TRBD1,TRBJ2-7,few,CASSYRGSYEQYF,TGTGCCAGCAGCTACAGGGGATCCTACGAGCAGTACTTC
TRBV5-8,TRBD1,TRBJ1-1,few,CASSPRQGPTEAFF,TGTGCCAGCAGCCCCCGACAGGGGCCAACTGAAGCTTTCTTT
TRBV4-2,TRBD2,TRBJ2-5,-,CASSQGILAGQETQYF,TGTGCCAGCAGCCAAGGAATTTTAGCGGGTCAAGAGACCCAGTACTTC
TRBV7-2,TRBD2,TRBJ2-7,-,CASSLAGLVYEQYF,TGTGCCAGCAGCTTAGCGGGACTAGTCTACGAGCAGTACTTC
TRBV2,-,TRBJ1-2,few,CASSSDSFNYGYTF,TGTGCCAGCAGCTCGGACAGCTTTAACTATGGCTACACCTTC
TRBV5-1,-,TRBJ2-7,few,CASRSGQTWNF,TGCGCCAGCAGAAGTGGACAGACATGGAACTTC
TRBV6-5,-,TRBJ2-3,few,CASSYSTGFPDTQYF,TGTGCCAGCAGTTACTCGACGGGTTTTCCGGATACGCAGTATTTT
TRBV10-1,-,TRBJ2-5,-,CARGGGSAQETQYF,TGCGCCAGGGGAGGCGGGTCGGCTCAAGAGACCCAGTACTTC
TRBV29-1,TRBD1,TRBJ1-2,few,CNPTEDRGATSYTF,TGCAACCCGACAGAAGACAGGGGGGCTACGAGCTACACCTTC
TRBV29-1,-,TRBJ2-5,many,CSVERSQETQYF,TGCAGCGTTGAACGCAGCCAAGAGACCCAGTACTTC
TRBV9,TRBD2,TRBJ2-1,few,CASSPTGTSGGASNEQFF,TGTGCCAGCAGCCCTACCGGGACTAGCGGGGGGGCCTCGAATGAGCAGTTCTTC
TRBV7-2,TRBD2,TRBJ2-7,few,CASSGGWGTSGTLDEQYF,TGTGCCAGCAGCGGGGGTTGGGGGACTAGCGGGACCCTCGACGAGCAGTACTTC
TRBV30,-,TRBJ2-5,few,CAFSPGRGETQYF,TGTGCCTTTTCCCCCGGCCGAGGGGAGACCCAGTACTTC
TRBV29-1,-,TRBJ2-6,many,CSVSGAGANVLTF,TGCAGCGTTTCCGGGGCTGGGGCCAACGTCCTGACTTTC
TRBV18,TRBD1,TRBJ1-6,-,CASSRQGTVNSPLHF,TGTGCCAGCTCACGACAGGGGACGGTGAATTCACCCCTCCACTTT
TRBV29-1,-,TRBJ1-4,few,CSVLFATNEKLFF,TGCAGCGTTCTGTTCGCAACTAATGAAAAACTGTTTTTT
TRBV7-2,-,TRBJ1-2,-,CASSFYGTGYTF,TGTGCCAGCAGCTTCTACGGGACAGGCTACACCTTC
TRBV30,-,TRBJ1-5,-,CAWSVRSNQPQHF,TGTGCCTGGAGTGTACGGAGCAATCAGCCCCAGCATTTT
TRBV5-1,-,TRBJ2-3,few,CASSFTSSDTQYF,TGCGCCAGCAGCTTCACTAGTTCGGATACGCAGTATTTT
TRBV29-1,-,TRBJ2-1,many,CNRGHCNEQFF,TGCAATCGCGGACACTGCAATGAGCAGTTCTTC
TRBV5-1,TRBD2,TRBJ2-3,few,CASSLVASGTSTDTQYF,TGCGCCAGCAGCTTGGTTGCTAGCGGGACTAGCACAGATACGCAGTATTTT
TRBV9,TRBD1,TRBJ2-3,few,CASSVATQGYTQYF,TGTGCCAGCAGCGTAGCCACACAGGGGTATACGCAGTATTTT
TRBV6-5,-,TRBJ2-7,-,CASRLALEQYF,TGTGCCAGCCGACTGGCTCTCGAGCAGTACTTC
TRBV6-1,-,TRBJ2-1,-,CASSGGGAYNEQFF,TGTGCCAGCAGTGGAGGGGGAGCCTACAATGAGCAGTTCTTC
TRBV28,-,TRBJ2-5,few,CASSPQYQETQYF,TGTGCCAGCAGTCCTCAGTATCAAGAGACCCAGTACTTC
TRBV7-2,TRBD2,TRBJ2-5,few,CASSAYRTSGGRETQYF,TGTGCCAGCAGCGCATATCGGACTAGCGGGGGGAGAGAGACCCAGTACTTC